Listed below are T cell receptor beta chains from one sample, sequenced in a study of blood T cell repertoires in COVID-19. Sequencing was performed with immunoSEQ multiplex PCR; in TCRdb, only in-frame clones are kept and a portion is missing. This table has some 23,000 clones, approximately 90% appearing once. Sequencing used peripheral blood. The receptors come from a human donor with active COVID-19. The donor label of this sample is uncertain. Both conserved end residues are part of each CDR3.

>TRBJ2-7|TRBV21-1
CASSPSLGLNRIKDEQYF
>TRBJ1-4|TRBV27
CASSTVPGQGVTNEKLFF
>TRBJ1-3|TRBV19
CASSIPGLGNTIYF
>TRBJ2-1|TRBV24-1
CATSDLRKSGNEQFF
>TRBJ1-4|TRBV2
CASSPGSTNEKLFF
>TRBJ1-4|TRBV7-9
CASSPRGLGEKLFF
>TRBJ2-5|TRBV20-1
CSDRGMETQYF
>TRBJ1-1|TRBV6-2/TRBV6-3
CASSYVPGQGAMFTEAFF
>TRBJ2-1|TRBV7-2
CASSSVRGRDEQFF
>TRBJ2-2|TRBV29-1
CSVGTGNTGELFF
>TRBJ1-1|TRBV5-1
CASSLIDRGDPEAFF
>TRBJ2-1|TRBV6-5
CASTLDRGGEQFF
>TRBJ1-1|TRBV7-9
CASSLDRVNTEAFF
>TRBJ2-3|TRBV3-1/TRBV3-2
CASSQTQGRKTDTQYF
>TRBJ1-1|TRBV27
CASKRGTNTEAFF
>TRBJ2-1|TRBV7-7
CASSPRQELYNEQFF
>TRBJ1-1|TRBV3-1/TRBV3-2
CASSQTDRNTEAFF
>TRBJ1-5|TRBV5-6
CASSLRGNQPQHF
>TRBJ2-1|TRBV10-3
CAITPRTGYNEQFF
>TRBJ2-1|TRBV20-1
CSASPAGSDYNEQFF
>TRBJ2-2|TRBV7-3
CASSLRRSNTGELFF
>TRBJ1-1|TRBV30
CAWSPTGISEAFF
>TRBJ2-7|TRBV14
CASSQRTGPYEQYF
>TRBJ2-4|TRBV20-1
CSAISLGIQYF
>TRBJ2-1|TRBV7-9
CASRVSGAREQFF
>TRBJ2-1|TRBV7-9
CASSPRQASGIDEQFF
>TRBJ2-1|TRBV6-2/TRBV6-3
CASSQRGFDEQFF
>TRBJ1-5|TRBV27
CATRKSGSNQPQHF
>TRBJ2-7|TRBV27
CASSFTVAGEQYF
>TRBJ2-1|TRBV19
CASNGWAGEQFF
>TRBJ2-7|TRBV28
CASSLRREGYEQYF
>TRBJ1-1|TRBV29-1
CSVQWQGGYTEAFF
>TRBJ2-2|TRBV24-1
CATSGETSYLPNTGELFF
>TRBJ2-3|TRBV19
CASSMGLAGTDTQYF
>TRBJ1-1|TRBV5-1
CASSLQNKNTEAFF
>TRBJ2-7|TRBV28
CASSFHPDRVSYEQYF
>TRBJ2-7|TRBV19
CAINPNYRDNSYEQYF
>TRBJ2-3|TRBV9
CASSPRTSGSGDTQYF
>TRBJ2-7|TRBV4-3
CASSQAASGIGRYEQYF
>TRBJ2-7|TRBV24-1
CATSDPGTSLGEQYF
>TRBJ2-2|TRBV5-4
CASSLTLASGELFF
>TRBJ1-3|TRBV5-6
CASSVGGSGNTIYF
>TRBJ2-3|TRBV21-1
CASKSWNFLFPRSTDTQYF
>TRBJ1-2|TRBV6-1
CASSEQFGYGYTF
>TRBJ1-6|TRBV7-8
CASSLAARANSPLHF
>TRBJ1-3|TRBV28
CASSLTGRSGNTIYF
>TRBJ2-3|TRBV7-2
CASSLLAGATDTQYF
>TRBJ2-5|TRBV7-7
CASSLRRMETQYF
>TRBJ2-2|TRBV7-6
CASSLTPAGGGGTGELFF